The rows below give T cell receptor beta chains drawn from one sample of a study of cytomegalovirus exposure and HLA in healthy donors. This table comes from immunoSEQ multiplex PCR, and its TCRdb copy is limited to in-frame clones, with some not included. The sample contains roughly 150,000 clones, 70% of which appear only once. Source material: PBMCs. The source of these receptors is a woman under 40 in good health and CMV-seronegative. The CDR3 runs from the conserved cysteine through the conserved F or W. D genes are given only for firm matches. A row's size may be missing; if present it is once, few, many or a size class.

D gene: TRBD1; V gene: TRBV7-4; clone size: -; J gene: TRBJ1-3; CDR3 DNA: TGTGCCCTCCCTGGGGGACAGTGCATCTCCTCTGGAAACACCATATATTTT; CDR3 protein: CALPGGQCISSGNTIYF
D gene: -; V gene: TRBV13; clone size: -; J gene: TRBJ2-5; CDR3 DNA: TGTGCCAGCATCGGGATGGGCGGGACCCAGTACTTC; CDR3 protein: CASIGMGGTQYF
D gene: -; V gene: TRBV19; clone size: few; J gene: TRBJ1-2; CDR3 DNA: TGTGCCAGTAGTATGGGTGGAGACCGGAGTGGCTACACCTTC; CDR3 protein: CASSMGGDRSGYTF
D gene: -; V gene: TRBV19; clone size: -; J gene: TRBJ2-1; CDR3 DNA: TGTGCCAGTAGTACCAGGGCTTCCTTCTGGGATGAGCAGTTCTTC; CDR3 protein: CASSTRASFWDEQFF
D gene: -; V gene: TRBV5-5; clone size: -; J gene: TRBJ2-7; CDR3 DNA: TGTGCCAGCAGCTTGAAACAGCACTACGAGCAGTACTTC; CDR3 protein: CASSLKQHYEQYF
D gene: TRBD2; V gene: TRBV6-6; clone size: -; J gene: TRBJ2-7; CDR3 DNA: TGTGCCTCTTGGGCCGGAACTAGCGGGAGGTACGAGCAGTACTTC; CDR3 protein: CASWAGTSGRYEQYF
D gene: -; V gene: TRBV7-9; clone size: -; J gene: TRBJ1-4; CDR3 DNA: TGTGCCAGCAGCTTATATGGGGAGGAAAAACTGTTTTTT; CDR3 protein: CASSLYGEEKLFF
D gene: TRBD2; V gene: TRBV27; clone size: -; J gene: TRBJ2-7; CDR3 DNA: TGTGCCAGCAGTTTATCGGCGGGAGTCGGCTACGAGCAGTACTTC; CDR3 protein: CASSLSAGVGYEQYF
D gene: TRBD1; V gene: TRBV19; clone size: few; J gene: TRBJ1-1; CDR3 DNA: TGTGCCAGTAGTACTCTCCAGGGACAGGGGGCCACTGAAGCTTTCTTT; CDR3 protein: CASSTLQGQGATEAFF
D gene: TRBD1; V gene: TRBV6-5; clone size: -; J gene: TRBJ2-7; CDR3 DNA: TGTGCCAGCAGCCGGACAGGGGACTACGAGCAGTACTTC; CDR3 protein: CASSRTGDYEQYF
D gene: -; V gene: TRBV6-1; clone size: -; J gene: TRBJ2-4; CDR3 DNA: TGTGCCGGTCAGGGGGGCGAGGACATTCAGTACTTC; CDR3 protein: CAGQGGEDIQYF
D gene: TRBD1; V gene: TRBV5-1; clone size: few; J gene: TRBJ1-1; CDR3 DNA: TGCGCCAGCAGCTCTACAGGGGGAACGTACACTGAAGCTTTCTTT; CDR3 protein: CASSSTGGTYTEAFF
D gene: TRBD1; V gene: TRBV10-3; clone size: -; J gene: TRBJ1-1; CDR3 DNA: TGTGCCACGACTCAATCAGGGGGTTGGGACACTGAAGCTTTCTTT; CDR3 protein: CATTQSGGWDTEAFF
D gene: -; V gene: TRBV7-8; clone size: few; J gene: TRBJ1-2; CDR3 DNA: TGTGCCAGCAGCTTAGTTCGTACGGTTAACTATGGCTACACCTTC; CDR3 protein: CASSLVRTVNYGYTF
D gene: -; V gene: TRBV5-1; clone size: few; J gene: TRBJ2-3; CDR3 DNA: TGCGCCAGCAGCAGGGACTGGCCTAGCACAGATACGCAGTATTTT; CDR3 protein: CASSRDWPSTDTQYF
D gene: -; V gene: TRBV5-4; clone size: -; J gene: TRBJ1-3; CDR3 DNA: TGTGCCAGCAGCCCGATGGGCCAGGGGAGCTCTGGAAACACCATATATTTT; CDR3 protein: CASSPMGQGSSGNTIYF
D gene: -; V gene: TRBV14; clone size: -; J gene: TRBJ2-5; CDR3 DNA: TGTGCCAGCAGCCAAGCAGGCCCTGGAACCCAGTACTTC; CDR3 protein: CASSQAGPGTQYF
D gene: TRBD1; V gene: TRBV6-1; clone size: -; J gene: TRBJ1-1; CDR3 DNA: TGTGCCAGCAGATACCTACAGGGGAGAACTGAAGCTTTCTTT; CDR3 protein: CASRYLQGRTEAFF
D gene: -; V gene: TRBV6-5; clone size: few; J gene: TRBJ1-1; CDR3 DNA: TGTGCCAGCAGTTACTCTACTGGGGCTAACACTGAAGCTTTCTTT; CDR3 protein: CASSYSTGANTEAFF
D gene: -; V gene: TRBV28; clone size: few; J gene: TRBJ2-7; CDR3 DNA: TGTGCCAGCAGTTCTCGCCGCGGGAGAGGGGGTGGCGAGCAGTACTTC; CDR3 protein: CASSSRRGRGGGEQYF